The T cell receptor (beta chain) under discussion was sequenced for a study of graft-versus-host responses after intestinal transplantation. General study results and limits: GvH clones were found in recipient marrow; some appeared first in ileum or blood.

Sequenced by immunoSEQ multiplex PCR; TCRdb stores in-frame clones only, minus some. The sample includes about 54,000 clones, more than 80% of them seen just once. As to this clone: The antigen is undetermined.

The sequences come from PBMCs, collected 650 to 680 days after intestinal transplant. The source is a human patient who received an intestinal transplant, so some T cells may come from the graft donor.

The CDR3 sequence is CASSLSSYEQYF. The CDR3, as DNA: TGTGCCAGCAGCTTGAGCTCCTACGAGCAGTACTTC. The chain combines TRBV11-2 with TRBJ2-7; D unclear. Germline V gene data show CDR1 as SGHAT and CDR2 as FQNNGV. The CDR3 length is 12 residues. V lost 3 bases, J lost 0 bases, and 3 bases lay in between.